A single sample is the source of the 13 T cell receptor beta chains below, sequenced in a study of OX40 agonist ivuxolimab in advanced cancers. Assay: immunoSEQ multiplex PCR; the TCRdb copy retains only in-frame clones and omits some. The data show fewer than 80,000 clones, about 83% seen once. The sequencing used CD4+ or CD8+ T cells sorted from blood, collected in a trial of the OX40 agonist ivuxolimab. The receptors were gathered from an adult with an advanced solid tumor such as melanoma, head and neck, liver or kidney cancer.

CDR3 protein: CAISDKDRGSNEQFF. CDR3 bases: TGTGCCATCAGTGATAAGGACAGGGGGAGCAATGAGCAGTTCTTC. This chain links TRBV10-3 with TRBJ2-1; TRBD1 matches 10 bases. Germline CDR1 reads ENHRY; CDR2 reads SYGVKD. With 3 bases clipped from V and 6 bases from J, the junction kept 5 bases outside the gene matches. There are 15 residues in the CDR3.

This clone appeared a single time. The chain has TRBV27 and TRBJ2-5; TRBD1 matches 10 bases. Gene TRBJ2-7 matches the end of the DNA better, so the J call may be wrong. This CDR3 contains 15 residues. Germline V gene data show CDR1 as MNHEY and CDR2 as SMNVEV (reference sequence). The CDR3 region has the DNA TGTGCCAGCAGTGCCCTCGGGACAGGGGTGTACGAGCAGTACTTC. Translated, it gives CASSALGTGVYEQYF.

J is TRBJ2-5 and V is TRBV19; 10 bases map to TRBD2. This CDR3 has 14 residues. The J segment lost 6 bases and the V segment lost 6 bases, leaving 7 bases of the junction unmatched. Germline V gene data show CDR1 as LNHDA and CDR2 as SQIVND (reference sequence). The CDR3 spells CASSRLAGGQTQYF. The CDR3 nucleotides are TGTGCCAGTAGCAGACTAGCGGGTGGACAGACCCAGTACTTC.

Comment on this clone: Other DNA sequences of this sample code for an identical CDR3. The chain joins TRBV6-1 to TRBJ2-5; TRBD2 agrees at 13 bases. The J segment lost 5 bases and the V segment lost 4 bases, leaving 7 bases of the junction unmatched. This CDR3 is built from 16 residues. CDR1 and CDR2 from the germline V gene are MNHNS and SASEGT. The CDR3 region has the DNA TGTGCCAGCAGTGCCTGGACTAGCGGGGGCGAGGAGACCCAGTACTTC. This encodes CASSAWTSGGEETQYF.

This chain links TRBV7-2 with TRBJ2-2; D is unresolved. Between the trimmed V and J ends, which lost 5 bases and 7 bases, there was a span of 8 bases. CDR3 length: 12 amino acids. The germline V gene has CDR1 SGHTA and CDR2 FQGNSA. The CDR3 sequence: CASSPTNGELFF. For the CDR3, the DNA is TGTGCCAGCAGCCCTACCAACGGGGAGCTGTTTTTT.

This clone is a singleton in its sample. The chain joins TRBV29-1 to TRBJ1-4; 8 positions agree with TRBD1. CDR1 and CDR2 from the germline V gene are SQVTM and ANQGSEA. Unmatched junction bases numbered 8, after V lost 5 bases and J lost 6 bases. The CDR3 loop spans 14 amino acids. CDR3 in amino acids: CSVLDRGGDEKLFF. The CDR3 DNA is TGCAGCGTTCTAGACAGGGGAGGTGATGAAAAACTGTTTTTT.

The V and J genes are TRBV4-2 and TRBJ2-3; TRBD2 matches at 9 bases. The V segment lost 0 bases and the J segment 2 bases; nucleotides outside the gene matches: 6. This CDR3 comprises 17 residues. In germline, CDR1 is LGHNA, CDR2 YNFKEQ. CDR3 coding DNA: TGTGCCAGCAGCCAAGATCGTAGCGGGGGCGTCACAGATACGCAGTATTTT. Residues: CASSQDRSGGVTDTQYF.

There are a few counts of this clone. The chain couples TRBV9 to TRBJ1-2, with D maybe TRBD1 (6 bases). The V end lost 0 bases, the J end lost 5 bases, and 17 bases lay between the germline ends. Germline V CDR1 and CDR2: SGDLS, YYNGEE. The CDR3 consists of 16 residues. In nucleotides, the CDR3 is TGTGCCAGCAGCGTAGCTGGTACAGGGCCTGGGTATGGCTACACCTTC. As protein: CASSVAGTGPGYGYTF.

The chain employs TRBV5-1 and TRBJ2-7, with D uncertain. V was cut by 4 bases and J by 0 bases, with 14 bases left in between. The CDR3 consists of 15 residues. Germline loops: CDR1 SGHRS, CDR2 YFSETQ. The CDR3 sequence: CASSILPTSSYEQYF. Written as DNA, the CDR3 is TGCGCCAGCAGCATCCTTCCTACCTCCTCCTACGAGCAGTACTTC.

The rearrangement uses TRBV5-6 and TRBJ1-2; 8 bases agree with TRBD1. Germline loops: CDR1 SGHDT, CDR2 YYEEEE. The CDR3 extends over 13 amino acids. V was clipped by 3 bases and J by 4 bases; unmatched bases: 2. The CDR3 bases are TGTGCCAGCAGCTGGGACAGGTCCTATGGCTACACCTTC. This sequence encodes CASSWDRSYGYTF. Full variable domain (missing parts from reference TRBV5-6 and TRBJ1-2): DAGVTQSPTHLIKTRGQQVTLRCSPKSGHDTVSWYQQALGQGPQFIFQYYEEEERQRGNFPDRFSGHQFPNYSSELNVNALLLGDSALYLCASSWDRSYGYTFGSGTRLTVV.

This clone was detected only once. V and J are TRBV9 and TRBJ1-2; D gene uncertain. The V end lost 0 bases, the J end lost 5 bases, and 11 bases lay between the germline ends. This CDR3 comprises 14 residues. The V gene's germline CDR1 is SGDLS and CDR2 YYNGEE. Here the CDR3 DNA reads TGTGCCAGCAGCGTAGGACACCAAATTTATGGCTACACCTTC. This sequence encodes CASSVGHQIYGYTF. Full variable domain (outside the CDR3, taken from reference TRBV9 and TRBJ1-2): DSGVTQTPKHLITATGQRVTLRCSPRSGDLSVYWYQQSLDQGLQFLIQYYNGEERAKGNILERFSAQQFPDLHSELNLSSLELGDSALYFCASSVGHQIYGYTFGSGTRLTVV.

V gene TRBV5-1 combines with J gene TRBJ2-2, with 10 bases matching TRBD2. Trimming took 4 bases from V and 0 from J; bases not matched to a gene: 6. The CDR3 is made up of 17 amino acids. From germline, CDR1 is SGHRS and CDR2 YFSETQ. The CDR3 DNA reads as TGCGCCAGCAGCCCCGGACTAGCGGCCGCGAACACCGGGGAGCTGTTTTTT. It codes for CASSPGLAAANTGELFF.

This clone was recorded only once. The chain employs TRBV4-3 and TRBJ2-5; a possible D gene is TRBD2 (6 bases). V lost 5 bases and J lost 2, with 15 bases in between. CDR1 LGHNA and CDR2 YSLEER come from the germline V gene. CDR3 length: 15 amino acids. As DNA, the CDR3 is TGCGCCAGCAGCATGACGCAGCGGGTTCAAGAGACCCAGTACTTC. Amino acids: CASSMTQRVQETQYF.